This T cell receptor (beta chain) originates from a study of human T cells and chemical hapten exposure. Points from the study as a whole: Donors' alopecia may make their immune response differ from healthy people's.

Time point denoted: patch test 2, 6 weeks after DPC sensitization. Stated treatment: therapeutic diphenylcyclopropenone sensitization with weekly scalp DPC. At every patch-test visit, blood was drawn before the patch test was applied. The study drew its donors from alopecia patients who were 18 to 70 years old and suitable for DPC. Each CDR3 protein is one row after TCRdb ran MiXCR on the RACE reads. This table holds under 450,000 distinct CDR3 sequences, about 6% found once. Germline CDR1 MNHEY, CDR2 SMNVEV (reference sequence). This CDR3 comprises 14 residues. Trimming cost V 2 bases and J 3 bases; bases outside gene matches: 3. This clonotype was detected ten times or more. Its antigen is currently unknown.

The sample in question was whole blood, obtained in connection with sensitization to the hapten diphenylcyclopropenone (DPC). V usage is TRBV27 and J usage is TRBJ2-7; 8 nucleotides agree with TRBD2. The source of this sequence is a woman aged 18-29 years with alopecia areata. Some clones in this sample may be carry-over from other donors' samples. CDR3: CASSLESGGYEQYF. The CDR3, as DNA: TGTGCCAGCAGTTTAGAAAGCGGGGGCTACGAGCAGTACTTC.